This T cell receptor (beta chain) was sequenced for a study of molecular identifiers for immune sequencing clone quantification. Generation of bulk TCR libraries relied on previously described methods and listed TCR primers. TCRdb recomputed calls from the PCR reads with MiXCR, one row per CDR3 protein. The repertoire has about 510,000 distinct CDR3 sequences, about 20% of them found once; the top ten carry about 0.8%. Trimming took off 1 base at V and 6 bases at J, with 17 bases between the two ends. Germline CDR1 is SGHAT and CDR2 is FQNNGV. The CDR3 runs 16 residues. The receptor was derived from a human donor in good health. Some libraries in this study had Jurkat cell RNA spiked in. V usage is TRBV11-2 and J usage is TRBJ2-3; TRBD2 is a possible D gene (7 bases). Sequenced input: naive CD8+ T cells from blood, with Jurkat cell RNA spiked in. Stated subset: FACS-sorted CD8+CD4-CCR7+CD45RA+ naive T cells. The DNA of the CDR3 is TGTGCCAGCAGCTTAGGGAGGGGGAGGGCCAGTGATACGCAGTATTTT. The encoded protein is CASSLGRGRASDTQYF.